This T cell receptor (beta chain) is drawn from a study of graft-versus-host responses after intestinal transplantation. Study at large: Each patient got anti-thymocyte globulin induction, then tacrolimus and steroids for roughly 3 years.

Comment on this clone: Its antigen is as yet unknown.

The CDR3 is 17 residues long. Germline CDR1 is MGHRA and CDR2 is YSYEKL. Trimming at V came to 1 base and at J to 0 bases, leaving 7 bases not matched to a gene. Regarding the study as a whole: Present in recipient marrow, GvH clones included some that appeared first in ileum or blood.

Generated by immunoSEQ multiplex PCR, the TCRdb table keeps only in-frame clones and is missing some. The sample includes about 84,000 clones, 85% to 95% seen only once; the top ten take 0.3% to 0.35%. This chain connects TRBV4-1 to TRBJ2-3, with TRBD2 matching over 7 bases. This specimen consisted of unstimulated CD4+ T cells sorted from spleen or lymph node cells, obtained before transplant. The origin of this receptor is a human donor who was the organ donor for an intestinal transplant. CDR3 loop: CASSQGSTGLSTDTQYF. CDR3 coding DNA: TGCGCCAGCAGCCAAGGGAGTACGGGACTAAGCACAGATACGCAGTATTTT.